This T cell receptor beta chain stems from a study of T cell responses to AZD1222 COVID-19 vaccine. Study-wide context: Recipients boosted at about 4 weeks or about 12 weeks are pooled.

Concerning this clone itself: Antigen: not known.

Findings and limits, study-wide: The donors showed a predominance of white British ancestry and of females, with possible underestimation of clonal diversity. Sampled repertoires all dated from after the peak T cell response. As reported, nearly half of all spike-specific TCRs target variant regions that are unmutated.

This CDR3 has 14 amino acids. Germline V CDR1 and CDR2: KGHSH, LQKENI. V lost 3 bases and J lost 2, with 10 bases in between. This table comes from immunoSEQ multiplex PCR, and its TCRdb copy is limited to in-frame clones, with some not included. The data contain 100,000 to 150,000 clones, 85% to 95% of them singletons. Sequenced material: peripheral blood, taken on day 0 of AZD1222 vaccination. The V call is TRBV18, the J call TRBJ2-5, with D perhaps TRBD1 or TRBD2 (6 bases each). This receptor was taken from an adult in good health. The CDR3 DNA follows: TGTGCCAGCTCACCTCAGGGGACTCAAGAGACCCAGTACTTC. It codes for CASSPQGTQETQYF.